A selection of T cell receptor beta chains follows, all from one sample in a study of cytomegalovirus exposure and HLA in healthy donors. The table came from immunoSEQ multiplex PCR; TCRdb's copy has only in-frame clones and leaves some out. This sample has 150,000 to 200,000 clones, with around 81% found just once. The sequenced sample was PBMCs. These receptors all come from a young man in good health and CMV-seronegative. The CDR3 runs from the conserved cysteine through the conserved F or W. D genes are given only for firm matches. Where a row states a size, it is once, few, many or the class of an expanded clone; other rows omit it.

size	J	V	D	DNA	CDR3
-	TRBJ1-6	TRBV19	TRBD1	TGTGCCAGTAGTATTTCAGGAGAAGAAGGGGGCCTCGGGAATTCACCCCTCCACTTT	CASSISGEEGGLGNSPLHF
-	TRBJ2-7	TRBV29-1	-	TGCAGCGTTGACCGGGGTGCGAACGAGCAGTACTTC	CSVDRGANEQYF
-	TRBJ1-2	TRBV7-9	-	TGTGCCAGCAGCTTAGACAGGCCGGGCTACACCTTC	CASSLDRPGYTF
-	TRBJ2-3	TRBV4-3	-	TGCGCCAGCAGCCAAGTCAGGGGAGTGGGGACAGATACGCAGTATTTT	CASSQVRGVGTDTQYF
-	TRBJ1-6	TRBV4-2	-	TGTGCCAGCAGCCGGTCGGCCGGCAGGGGATACTCACCCCTCCACTTT	CASSRSAGRGYSPLHF
-	TRBJ1-5	TRBV21-1	-	TGTGCCAGCAGCAAACTGGAGTCCGGGTGGAGTCCATATCAGCCCCAGCATTTT	CASSKLESGWSPYQPQHF
-	TRBJ2-3	TRBV19	TRBD2	TGTGCCAGTAGTACTAGCGGGAGTGGGACAGATACGCAGTATTTT	CASSTSGSGTDTQYF
once	TRBJ2-5	TRBV15	-	TGTGCCACCAGCAGAGATATGAGGGCTGGGGAGACCCAGTACTTC	CATSRDMRAGETQYF
-	TRBJ1-3	TRBV29-1	TRBD1	TGCAGCGTTGAAGCGGACAGGGGAGGAAACACCATATATTTT	CSVEADRGGNTIYF
-	TRBJ2-3	TRBV27	-	TGTGCCAGCAGTTTATCGGGGCGTCCTAGCACAGATACGCAGTATTTT	CASSLSGRPSTDTQYF
once	TRBJ1-2	TRBV4-3	TRBD1	TGCGCCAGCAGCCAAGATTCGGGGACAGGGAACTATGGCTACACCTTC	CASSQDSGTGNYGYTF
-	TRBJ2-6	TRBV4-1	-	TGCGCCAGCAGCCAAGTCTCGGGTGTCGGTGGGGCCAACGTCCTGACTTTC	CASSQVSGVGGANVLTF
few	TRBJ2-3	TRBV11-2	TRBD2	TGTGCCAGCCAGGCGGCGGGGGGCACAGATACGCAGTATTTT	CASQAAGGTDTQYF
-	TRBJ2-3	TRBV2	TRBD2	TGTGCCAGCAGACCGACGCGGGGGGCCCGCACAGATACGCAGTATTTT	CASRPTRGARTDTQYF
-	TRBJ2-7	TRBV6-5	-	TGTGCCAGCAGTTACTCGGTCGGCTACGAGCAGTACTTC	CASSYSVGYEQYF
-	TRBJ2-7	TRBV18	TRBD1	TGTGCCAGCTCGCGCGCCGTAGGACAGGGGGCCGGGTCCTACGAGCAGTACTTC	CASSRAVGQGAGSYEQYF